Listed here are 23 T cell receptor beta chains from one sample, sequenced in a study of tumor-infiltrating lymphocytes in primary liver carcinoma. Co-extracted RNA and DNA came from roughly 20-30 mg of unsorted bulk tissue. cDNA specific to TCR beta was made from around 470 ng of total RNA, with a constant-region primer employed for priming. For TCR beta, libraries were produced by three nested multiplex PCR rounds using slightly modified ARM-PCR. It was with TRBV1-TRBV30 forward primers and a C-beta reverse primer that the first two PCR rounds were run, at approximately 10 cycles each. TCRdb passed the multiplex PCR reads through MiXCR, listing each CDR3 protein once. In the table there are some 43,000 distinct CDR3 sequences, roughly 70% of which are singletons. The sample comprised liver tumor tissue from sampling region 5. Subset: tumor region T5, tumor centre. These receptors all come from a man in his forties with primary liver carcinoma and hepatitis B virus infection.

As concerns this clonotype: One end of the junction does not line up with germline, which may come from a read error. DNA of the CDR3: TGTGCCTTGAGCTCCTACAATGAACAGTTCTTC. It codes for CALSSYNEQFF. The chain couples TRBV30 to TRBJ2-1; D remains unclear. Germline V CDR1 and CDR2: GTSNPN, SVGIG (reference sequence). CDR3 size: 11 residues.

V gene TRBV11-2 combines with J gene TRBJ2-7; D is unclear. Germline CDR1 reads SGHAT; CDR2 reads FQNNGV. Trimming pared 9 bases from V and 5 bases from J, leaving 23 bases between. This CDR3 comprises 15 residues. For the CDR3, the DNA is TGTGCCAGGAGCATGGTATCTTTGTTTCAGGACGAGCAGTACTTC. It codes for CARSMVSLFQDEQYF.

The chain uses TRBV6-1 and TRBJ2-3; a weak D match, TRBD2 (6 bases). The V and J ends lost 5 bases and 2 bases respectively, with 17 bases between them. There are 16 residues in the CDR3. Germline V lookup: CDR1 MNHNS, CDR2 SASEGT. The CDR3 nucleotides are TGTGCCAGCAGTCAAACAGCGGGTCTAACCACAGATACGCAGTATTTT. This codes for CASSQTAGLTTDTQYF.

The chain combines TRBV5-1 with TRBJ2-7; D ambiguous. V gave up 2 bases and J gave up 6 bases, with 12 bases separating them. The CDR3 runs 13 residues. Germline CDR1 SGHRS, CDR2 YFSETQ. The CDR3 DNA reads as TGCGCCAGCAGCTTCAGAGAGCTTTCCGAGCAGTACTTC. The encoded protein is CASSFRELSEQYF.

With regard to this clonotype: Because the CDR3 is missing its conserved closing phenylalanine or tryptophan, this is likely a read error. The DNA is left out, because the CDR3 cannot be placed on it with certainty; the CDR3 is given as TCRdb lists it. CDR3: CAISGDRGNTEVFY. The chain has TRBV10-3 and TRBJ1-1; TRBD1 was called by the table and not checked on the DNA. Germline V lookup: CDR1 ENHRY, CDR2 SYGVKD. The CDR3 has 14 amino acids, counting both end residues.

Remarks on this clonotype: The junction departs from germline at one end; a sequencing error may be responsible. The chain carries TRBV11-3 and TRBJ2-3; possible D gene TRBD2, 5 bases. This CDR3 has 14 residues. CDR1 and CDR2 from the germline V gene are SGHNT and YENEEA. The CDR3 reads CAGSTSRGTDTQYF. For the CDR3, the DNA is TGTGCCGGCAGTACTAGTAGGGGCACAGATACGCAGTATTTT.

Remarks on this clonotype: An end of the junction differs from the germline gene, which may be a read error. The J gene is TRBJ2-1, the V gene TRBV12-3 or TRBV12-4; the D call may be TRBD1 or TRBD2 (5 bases each). The CDR3 spans 14 residues. CDR3 nucleotide sequence: TGTGCTAGCACTACAAGTCAGAGGGGCAATGAGCAGTTCTTC. Its translation is CASTTSQRGNEQFF.

As for this clonotype: A junction end diverges from the germline sequence, so it may reflect a read error. The chain employs TRBV11-2 and TRBJ2-2; D is perhaps TRBD1 or TRBD2 (5 bases each). Germline lookup yields CDR1 SGHAT and CDR2 FQNNGV. The CDR3 sequence is 15 residues long. The CDR3 DNA reads as TGTGCCAACAGCTTAGCCGGACGGGGCACCGGGGAGCTGCTTTTT. Encoded protein: CANSLAGRGTGELLF.

Regarding this clonotype: Possible read error: a much larger clone is one base away. The chain employs TRBV28 and TRBJ1-5; 7 nucleotides match TRBD1. This CDR3 comprises 14 residues. V lost 8 bases, J lost 6 bases, and 10 bases stayed unmatched. In germline, CDR1 is MDHEN, CDR2 SYDVKM. CDR3 nucleotides: TGTGCCAGCTGCCAAGGGACAGCGGGTCAGCCCCAGCATTTT. It is translated as CASCQGTAGQPQHF.

As concerns this clonotype: Given a much more abundant clone one base away, this may be a read error. V gene TRBV5-1 combines with J gene TRBJ1-1; D is possibly TRBD1 (5 bases). The V end lost 0 bases, the J end lost 5 bases, and 14 bases lay between the germline ends. Germline CDR1 SGHRS, CDR2 YFSETQ. The length of the CDR3 is 15 residues. The CDR3 reads CASSLGGVGETEAFF. CDR3 DNA: TGCGCCAGCAGCTTGGGAGGGGTAGGCGAGACTGAAGCTTTCTTT.

The CDR3 DNA reads TGTGCCAGCAGCGTAGAGGGAGCGGGAGGCCTCTACGAGCAGTACTTC. The encoded protein is CASSVEGAGGLYEQYF. The chain carries TRBV9 and TRBJ2-7; TRBD2 agrees at 9 bases. CDR3 size: 16 residues. Per the germline V gene, CDR1 is SGDLS and CDR2 is YYNGEE. V was clipped by 0 bases and J by 3 bases; unmatched bases: 7.

In this sample, this clonotype turned up many times. The chain couples TRBV28 to TRBJ2-7; tentatively, D is TRBD1 (5 bases). This CDR3 has 13 amino acids. Germline CDR1 reads MDHEN; CDR2 reads SYDVKM. V was pared by 10 bases and J by 0 bases, with 13 bases between. CDR3 nucleotides: TGTGCCACCTTATCCCAGGGCTCCTACGAGCAGTACTTC. Translated, it gives CATLSQGSYEQYF. Full variable domain (rest looked up from reference TRBV28 and TRBJ2-7): DVKVTQSSRYLVKRTGEKVFLECVQDMDHENMFWYRQDPGLGLRLIYFSYDVKMKEKGDIPEGYSVSREKKERFSLILESASTNQTSMYLCATLSQGSYEQYFGPGTRLTVT.

The chain is built from TRBV6-1 and TRBJ2-3; D gene unclear. CDR3 length: 14 residues. Germline CDR1 reads MNHNS; CDR2 reads SASEGT. V was pared by 4 bases and J by 4 bases, with 12 bases between. CDR3 residues: CASSAMGSADTQYF. CDR3 DNA sequence: TGTGCCAGCAGTGCGATGGGGTCCGCAGATACGCAGTATTTT.

A note on this clonotype: At one boundary the junction diverges from the germline segment, which might be a read error. The chain employs TRBV16 and TRBJ1-4, with D maybe TRBD1 (6 bases). Germline assignment: CDR1 KGHSY and CDR2 FQNENV. The CDR3 spans 15 residues. The CDR3 region has the DNA TGTGACAGCAGCCAATCAGGGGCTACTAATGAAAAACTGTTTTTT. The encoded protein is CDSSQSGATNEKLFF.

The gene calls are TRBV6-1 and TRBJ2-5, with D perhaps TRBD1 (5 bases). The CDR3 sequence is 13 residues long. Trimming stripped 2 bases from V and 5 bases from J, with 9 bases between. The V gene's germline CDR1 is MNHNS and CDR2 SASEGT. The CDR3 protein is CASSELGPETQYF. DNA of the CDR3: TGTGCCAGCAGTGAACTGGGGCCGGAGACCCAGTACTTC.

This clonotype was seen just once. Given a much more abundant clone one base away, this may be a read error. The chain recombines TRBV30 with TRBJ2-7; 11 bases align to TRBD2. The trim removed 2 bases at V and 3 bases at J, leaving 6 bases unmatched. CDR1 is GTSNPN, CDR2 SVGIG, per germline (reference sequence). The CDR3 extends over 15 amino acids. The CDR3 loop is CAWSSLAGVSYEQYF. CDR3 sequence (DNA): TGTGCCTGGAGTTCACTAGCGGGAGTGAGCTACGAGCAGTACTTC.

Remarks on this clonotype: At one of its ends the junction is not consistent with the germline gene, which may arise from a read error. The CDR3: CVSSPTGTGVSGNTIYF. The CDR3 DNA is TGTGTCAGCAGCCCAACCGGGACAGGGGTCTCTGGAAACACCATATATTTT. The rearrangement uses TRBV7-8 and TRBJ1-3; 10 nucleotides line up with TRBD1. CDR3 length equals 17 residues. Per the germline V gene, CDR1 is SGHVS and CDR2 is FQNEAQ.

Worth noting for this clonotype: At one of its ends the junction is not consistent with the germline gene, which may arise from a read error. The chain employs TRBV6-2 or TRBV6-3 and TRBJ2-6; D remains unclear. This CDR3 has 21 residues. Germline values: CDR1 MNHEY, CDR2 SVGEGT. CDR3 in amino acids: CSSTPRRRGSSGASGANVLTF. CDR3 in DNA: TGTTCCAGCACCCCCAGGAGACGTGGGTCTAGTGGCGCCTCTGGGGCCAACGTCCTGACTTTC.

Comment on this clonotype: The junction differs from germline at one of its ends, possibly a read error. The chain employs TRBV12-3 or TRBV12-4 and TRBJ2-3; 7 bases are shared with TRBD2. This CDR3 comprises 15 residues. The DNA for the CDR3 is TGCGCCTGCACGCAGGTAGCGGGCGCCACAGATACGCAGTATTTT. This encodes CACTQVAGATDTQYF.

For this clonotype: Because it lacks the conserved phenylalanine or tryptophan at the end, this CDR3 is likely a read error. The chain is built from TRBV11-2 and TRBJ2-2, with 8 bases fitting TRBD1. Germline assignment: CDR1 SGHAT and CDR2 FQNNGV. The CDR3 is 17 residues long. CDR3 loop: CASSFDRDRFGTGELFL. The CDR3 DNA follows: TGCGCCAGCAGCTTTGATCGGGACAGGTTCGGCACCGGGGAGCTGTTTCTT.

CDR3 bases: TGTGCTAGTACCTGGGGGGGGAGCTCCTACAATGAGCAGTTCTTC. Amino acid sequence: CASTWGGSSYNEQFF. The V gene is TRBV11-2, the J gene TRBJ2-1; 7 nucleotides agree with TRBD2. The CDR3 totals 15 residues. The V gene's germline CDR1 is SGHAT and CDR2 FQNNGV.

V usage is TRBV5-4 and J usage is TRBJ2-1, with D unclear. The V end lost 5 bases, the J end lost 0 bases, and 12 bases lay between the germline ends. Germline V CDR1 and CDR2: SGHNT, YYREEE (reference sequence). The length of the CDR3 is 15 residues. CDR3 DNA: TGTGCCAGCAGTGCCGATTACAACTCCTACAATGAGCAGTTCTTC. Its protein is CASSADYNSYNEQFF.

Worth noting for this clonotype: An end of the junction differs from the germline gene, which may be a read error. V and J are TRBV29-1 and TRBJ1-5, with no clear D. This CDR3 has 13 residues. Germline V CDR1 and CDR2: SQVTM, ANQGSEA. The CDR3 nucleotides are TGCAGCATTGGTGACGGTAGCAGTCAGCCCCAGCATTTC. Its translation: CSIGDGSSQPQHF.